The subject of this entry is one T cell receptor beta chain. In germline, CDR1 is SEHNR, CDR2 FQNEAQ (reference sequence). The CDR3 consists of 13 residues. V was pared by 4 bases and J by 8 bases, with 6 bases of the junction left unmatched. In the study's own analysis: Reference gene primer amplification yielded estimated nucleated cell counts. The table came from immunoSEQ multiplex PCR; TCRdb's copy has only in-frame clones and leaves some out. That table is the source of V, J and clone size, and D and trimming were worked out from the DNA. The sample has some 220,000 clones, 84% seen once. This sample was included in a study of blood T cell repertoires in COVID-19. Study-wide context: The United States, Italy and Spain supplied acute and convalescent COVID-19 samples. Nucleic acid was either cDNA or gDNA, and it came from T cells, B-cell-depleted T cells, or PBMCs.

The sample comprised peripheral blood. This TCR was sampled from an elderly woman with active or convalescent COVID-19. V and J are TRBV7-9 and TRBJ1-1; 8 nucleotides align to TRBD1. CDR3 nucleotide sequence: TGTGCCAGCAGCTGGCCTCAGGGGGCAGAAGCTTTCTTT. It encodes CASSWPQGAEAFF. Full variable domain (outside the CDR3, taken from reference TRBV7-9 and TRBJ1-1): DTGVSQNPRHKITKRGQNVTFRCDPISEHNRLYWYRQTLGQGPEFLTYFQNEAQLEKSRLLSDRFSAERPKGSFSTLEIQRTEQGDSAMYLCASSWPQGAEAFFGQGTRLTVV.